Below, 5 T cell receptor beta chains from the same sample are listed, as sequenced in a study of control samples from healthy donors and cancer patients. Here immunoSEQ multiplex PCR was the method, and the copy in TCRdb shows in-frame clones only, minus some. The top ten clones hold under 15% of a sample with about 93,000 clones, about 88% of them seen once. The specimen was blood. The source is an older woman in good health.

CDR3: CASSYEPRYDGYTF. The CDR3 bases are TGTGCCAGCAGTTACGAGCCACGATACGATGGCTACACCTTC. The gene calls are TRBV6-6 and TRBJ1-2; D is unresolved. CDR1 and CDR2 from the germline V gene are MNHNY and SVGAGI (reference sequence). The V end was cut by 2 bases, the J end by 6 bases, with 13 bases between. The CDR3 length is 14 residues.

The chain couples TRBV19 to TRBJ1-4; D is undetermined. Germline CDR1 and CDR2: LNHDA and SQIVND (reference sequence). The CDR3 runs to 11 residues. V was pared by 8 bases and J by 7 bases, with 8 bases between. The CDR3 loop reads CASGVAEKLFF. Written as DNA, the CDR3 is TGTGCCAGTGGGGTTGCTGAAAAACTGTTTTTT. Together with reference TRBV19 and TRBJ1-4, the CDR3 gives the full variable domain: DGGITQSPKYLFRKEGQNVTLSCEQNLNHDAMYWYRQDPGQGLRLIYYSQIVNDFQKGDIAEGYSVSREKKESFPLTVTSAQKNPTAFYLCASGVAEKLFFGSGTQLSVL.

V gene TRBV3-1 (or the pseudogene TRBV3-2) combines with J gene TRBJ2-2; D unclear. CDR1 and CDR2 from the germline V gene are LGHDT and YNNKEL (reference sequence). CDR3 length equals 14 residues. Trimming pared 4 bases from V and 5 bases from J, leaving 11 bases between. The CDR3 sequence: CASSPEWGTGELFF. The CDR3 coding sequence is TGTGCCAGCAGCCCAGAGTGGGGAACCGGGGAGCTGTTTTTT.

CDR3 protein: CASSEMDGNTIYF. CDR3 bases: TGCGCCAGCAGCGAGATGGACGGAAACACCATATATTTT. J is TRBJ1-3 and V is TRBV5-1; no firm D call. Germline assignment: CDR1 SGHRS and CDR2 YFSETQ. Trimming took 4 bases from V and 4 from J, leaving 9 bases between them. The CDR3 is 13 residues long.

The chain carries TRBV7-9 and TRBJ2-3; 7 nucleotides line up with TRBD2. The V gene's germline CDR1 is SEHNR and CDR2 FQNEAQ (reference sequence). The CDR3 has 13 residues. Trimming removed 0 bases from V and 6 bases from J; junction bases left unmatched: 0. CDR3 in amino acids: CASSLAGGDTQYF. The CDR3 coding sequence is TGTGCCAGCAGCTTAGCGGGGGGGGATACGCAGTATTTT.